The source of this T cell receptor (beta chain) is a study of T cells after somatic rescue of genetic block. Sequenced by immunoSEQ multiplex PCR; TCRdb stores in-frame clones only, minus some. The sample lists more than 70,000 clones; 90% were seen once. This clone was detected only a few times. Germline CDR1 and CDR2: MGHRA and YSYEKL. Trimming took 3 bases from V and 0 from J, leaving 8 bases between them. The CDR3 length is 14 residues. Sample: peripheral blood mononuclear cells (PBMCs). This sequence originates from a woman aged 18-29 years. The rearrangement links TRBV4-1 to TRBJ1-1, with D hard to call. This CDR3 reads CASSQASMNTEAFF. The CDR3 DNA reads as TGCGCCAGCAGCCAGGCATCTATGAACACTGAAGCTTTCTTT.